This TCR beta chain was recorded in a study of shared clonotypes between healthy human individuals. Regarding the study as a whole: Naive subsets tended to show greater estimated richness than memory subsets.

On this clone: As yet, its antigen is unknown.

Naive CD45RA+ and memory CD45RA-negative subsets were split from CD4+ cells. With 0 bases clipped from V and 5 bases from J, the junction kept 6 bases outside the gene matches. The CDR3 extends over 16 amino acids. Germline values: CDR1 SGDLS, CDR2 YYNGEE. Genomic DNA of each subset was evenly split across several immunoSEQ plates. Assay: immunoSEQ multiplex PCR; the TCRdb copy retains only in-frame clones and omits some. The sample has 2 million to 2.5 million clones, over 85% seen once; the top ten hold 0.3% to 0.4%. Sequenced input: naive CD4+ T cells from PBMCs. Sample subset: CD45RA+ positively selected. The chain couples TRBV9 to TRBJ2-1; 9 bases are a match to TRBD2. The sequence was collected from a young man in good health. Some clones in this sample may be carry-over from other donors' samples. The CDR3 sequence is CASSVGLSGRNNEQFF. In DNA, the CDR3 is TGTGCCAGCAGCGTAGGGTTGAGCGGGAGGAACAATGAGCAGTTCTTC. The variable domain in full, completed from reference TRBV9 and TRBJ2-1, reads DSGVTQTPKHLITATGQRVTLRCSPRSGDLSVYWYQQSLDQGLQFLIQYYNGEERAKGNILERFSAQQFPDLHSELNLSSLELGDSALYFCASSVGLSGRNNEQFFGPGTRLTVL.